Below are 7 T cell receptor beta chains sequenced from a single sample in a study of Graves' ophthalmopathy and Graves' hyperthyroidism (dated by TCRdb to 2016 to 2019). This sample was sequenced with an Illumina HiSeq 2000. TCR beta CDR3 regions were amplified from RNA transcripts for repertoire sequencing. A first-round RT-PCR used HTBI primers with the Qiagen OneStep RT-PCR kit, followed by a second-round multiplex PCR, size selection and purification. The public reads were reanalyzed by TCRdb: fastp trimming at Q25, MiXCR alignment, in-frame beta chains only. Identical CDR3 proteins give one entry, which carries the most common genes and DNA. The sample profile shows hundreds of thousands of distinct CDR3 sequences; about 24% of them were found once. Together, the top ten hold approximately 6.9% of the sample. Sequenced: peripheral blood. The source of these receptors is a woman between 18 and 30 years old with stable Graves' hyperthyroidism. Some clones in this sample may be carry-over from other donors' samples. Donor details come from another sample of the same person, matched by shared clones.

This clonotype was found many times. The CDR3 nucleotides are TGTGCCACCCAGGGTATGATGGCGAACACCGGGGAGCTGTTTTTT. This sequence encodes CATQGMMANTGELFF. V usage is TRBV24-1 and J usage is TRBJ2-2; possibly TRBD1 for D (5 bases). With 9 bases removed from V and 0 bases from J, the gap between germline ends came to 13 bases. This CDR3 region has 15 residues. Germline V gene lookup returns CDR1 KGHDR and CDR2 SFDVKD.

This clonotype occurred many times. The chain links TRBV9 to TRBJ1-5; 7 bases fit TRBD1. This CDR3 spans 15 amino acids. The ends lost 0 bases at V and 4 bases at J; junction bases unmatched: 4. The germline gives CDR1 SGDLS, CDR2 YYNGEE. In DNA, the CDR3 is TGTGCCAGCAGCGTAGGGGACAGTATTAATCAGCCCCAGCATTTT. Protein sequence: CASSVGDSINQPQHF. Full variable domain (outside the CDR3, taken from reference TRBV9 and TRBJ1-5): DSGVTQTPKHLITATGQRVTLRCSPRSGDLSVYWYQQSLDQGLQFLIQYYNGEERAKGNILERFSAQQFPDLHSELNLSSLELGDSALYFCASSVGDSINQPQHFGDGTRLSIL.

This clonotype was seen at least ten times. This chain connects TRBV21-1 to TRBJ2-2; TRBD2, the D gene given by the table, was not confirmed from the DNA. TRBV21-1 is classified as a pseudogene. This CDR3 spans 22 amino acids. As DNA, the CDR3 is TGTGCCAGCAGCATAACCGGGACTAGCGGGGCGGCCATCCTCGCGAACACCGGGGAGCTGTTTTTT. It is translated as CASSITGTSGAAILANTGELFF.

This clonotype was picked up a small number of times. The junction and the germline gene differ at one end; a read error may be behind it. The rearrangement links TRBV12-3 or TRBV12-4 to TRBJ2-5; D unclear. The CDR3 extends over 16 amino acids. The CDR3 coding sequence is TGTGCCAGCAGTTTAGAGGGTTTAAGCAGCCAAGAGACCAAGTACTTC. Translating it yields CASSLEGLSSQETKYF.

This clonotype came up once. This chain connects TRBV28 to TRBJ2-7; D possibly corresponds to TRBD2 (6 bases). This CDR3 has 14 residues. Germline V gene data show CDR1 as MDHEN and CDR2 as SYDVKM. Trimming removed 6 bases at V and 4 bases at J, with 16 bases between. CDR3 sequence reads: CASRLGGSRYEQYV. The CDR3 DNA follows: TGTGCCAGCAGGCTAGGAGGGAGTAGGTACGAGCAGTACGTC.

This clonotype was counted a few times. This sequence joins TRBV6-2 or TRBV6-3 and TRBJ1-2, with 10 positions matching TRBD1. The ends lost 2 bases at V and 7 bases at J; junction bases unmatched: 7. There are 15 residues in the CDR3. The germline CDR1 and CDR2 sequences are MNHEY and SVGEGT. Here the CDR3 DNA reads TGTGCCAGCAGTTACGGTGGGACAGGGGCTTCTGGCTACACCTTC. The encoded protein is CASSYGGTGASGYTF.

This clonotype was recorded at least ten times. This chain links TRBV11-1 with TRBJ2-2, with D perhaps TRBD2 (5 bases). The CDR3 is 18 residues long. Germline CDR1 reads SGHAT; CDR2 reads FQDESV (reference sequence). V shed 8 bases and J shed 1 base, with 23 bases lying between them. In DNA, the CDR3 is TGTGCCAGCTCAATTTGGAGGTCCCCCACCTTGAACACCGGGGAGCTGTTTTTT. Translating it yields CASSIWRSPTLNTGELFF.